One and the same sample provided the 10 T cell receptor beta chains below, sequenced in a study of response to subunit inactivated influenza vaccine. TCRdb analysed the RT-PCR reads with MiXCR anew, one entry per CDR3 protein. The table shows over 150,000 distinct CDR3 sequences, with under 15% occurring only once. The material sequenced was CD8+ T cells sorted from PBMCs, taken roughly 5 days after vaccination. These receptors were taken from a man aged 45-65 years who received an inactivated influenza vaccine.

This CDR3 reads CASSYSGAGRNEQFF. CDR3 coding DNA: TGTGCCAGCAGTTACTCAGGAGCGGGAAGAAATGAGCAGTTCTTC. This rearrangement joins TRBV6-2 or TRBV6-3 to TRBJ2-1, with 7 nucleotides matching TRBD2. Unmatched junction bases numbered 6, after V lost 0 bases and J lost 7 bases. Germline V lookup: CDR1 MNHEY, CDR2 SVGEGT. This CDR3 has 15 amino acids.

This clonotype was seen a handful of times. This chain links TRBV13 with TRBJ2-5; D remains ambiguous. Trimming stripped 0 bases from V and 5 bases from J, with 16 bases between. In germline, CDR1 is PRHDT, CDR2 FYEKMQ (reference sequence). The CDR3 sequence is 16 residues long. The CDR3 DNA is TGTGCCAGCAGCTTAGGAAACGGTTTAGGATTGGAGACCCAGTACTTC. It yields the protein CASSLGNGLGLETQYF.

The sample holds a few counts of this clonotype. The chain uses TRBV27 and TRBJ1-5; weak D call: TRBD1 (6 bases). Germline V gene lookup returns CDR1 MNHEY and CDR2 SMNVEV (reference sequence). The length of the CDR3 is 18 residues. The V end was cut by 6 bases, the J end by 4 bases, with 25 bases between. CDR3 loop: CASRAGAGLWDVNQPQHF. Here the CDR3 DNA reads TGTGCCAGCAGAGCAGGGGCAGGACTCTGGGACGTGAATCAGCCCCAGCATTTT.

The chain links TRBV6-6 to TRBJ2-5; a weak D match, TRBD1 (5 bases). Germline V lookup: CDR1 MNHNY, CDR2 SVGAGI (reference sequence). Trimming pared 4 bases from V and 3 bases from J, leaving 9 bases between. This CDR3 is built from 13 residues. CDR3 sequence (DNA): TGTGCCAGCAGTTTTCCAGGGAAAGAGACCCAGTACTTC. Residues: CASSFPGKETQYF.

The chain employs TRBV4-3 and TRBJ2-1, with 11 positions matching TRBD2. Per the germline V gene, CDR1 is LGHNA and CDR2 is YSLEER. The CDR3 consists of 17 residues. V was clipped by 3 bases and J by 7 bases; unmatched bases: 11. CDR3 bases: TGCGCCAGCAGCCATTCCCCAACTAGCGGGGGAAGGAATGAGCAGTTCTTC. This encodes CASSHSPTSGGRNEQFF.

Ten or more counts support this clonotype. The V and J genes are TRBV11-2 and TRBJ2-3; possibly TRBD1 or TRBD2 for D (5 bases each). This CDR3 is 14 amino acids long. V was pared by 6 bases and J by 4 bases, with 14 bases between. Per the germline V gene, CDR1 is SGHAT and CDR2 is FQNNGV. The CDR3 protein is CASSILLGADTQYF. The CDR3 DNA sequence: TGTGCCAGCAGTATCTTATTGGGGGCAGATACGCAGTATTTT.

In this sample, this clonotype turned up many times. V usage is TRBV10-2 and J usage is TRBJ2-7, with D perhaps matching TRBD1 or TRBD2 (5 bases each). CDR1 and CDR2 from the germline V gene are WSHSY and SAAADI. The CDR3 sequence is 15 residues long. Deletions cut 3 bases from V and 7 bases from J, with 19 bases between. The CDR3 DNA sequence: TGCGCCAGCAGTGATCCGCCAGGGTCTTCGGGGGAGCAGTACTTC. Translation gives CASSDPPGSSGEQYF.

A few counts support this clonotype. The rearrangement uses TRBV10-3 and TRBJ2-5; a possible D gene is TRBD1 (6 bases). Germline V gene data show CDR1 as ENHRY and CDR2 as SYGVKD. V was trimmed by 6 bases and J by 5 bases, leaving 16 bases between them. The CDR3 sequence is 14 residues long. CDR3 sequence reads: CAISPARGWETQYF. DNA for the CDR3: TGTGCCATCAGCCCCGCCAGGGGATGGGAGACCCAGTACTTC.

CDR3 in DNA: TGTGCCAGCAATGAGGGACCGAACACCGGGGAGCTGTTTTTT. Translated, it gives CASNEGPNTGELFF. The chain recombines TRBV2 with TRBJ2-2, with D perhaps given as TRBD1 or TRBD2 (5 bases each). The CDR3 runs to 14 residues. Germline CDR1 and CDR2: SNHLY and FYNNEI. V was shortened by 7 bases and J by 0 bases, with 9 bases between the two germline ends. Based on the CDR3 plus reference TRBV2 and TRBJ2-2, the full variable domain is EPEVTQTPSHQVTQMGQEVILRCVPISNHLYFYWYRQILGQKVEFLVSFYNNEISEKSEIFDDQFSVERPDGSNFTLKIRSTKLEDSAMYFCASNEGPNTGELFFGEGSRLTVL.

This clonotype was seen only a few times. The chain couples TRBV12-3 or TRBV12-4 to TRBJ2-1, with D tentatively TRBD2 (6 bases). V was cut by 6 bases and J by 3 bases, with 21 bases left in between. CDR3 size: 17 residues. CDR3 residues: CASRNSRGGLDYNEQFF. DNA of the CDR3: TGTGCCAGCAGGAATAGCCGTGGGGGGTTAGACTACAATGAGCAGTTCTTC.